A single sample gave rise to the 4 T cell receptor beta chains below, sequenced in a study of Ad26.COV2.S vaccination and SARS-CoV-2 variants. The assay was immunoSEQ multiplex PCR, and TCRdb's table has in-frame clones only and misses some. The data hold about 410,000 clones, with approximately 91% observed a single time. Treatment of the sample: roughly 20 received Ad26.COV2.S at low or high dose, single or two shots; roughly 5 received placebo; per-sample allocation not given. Samples were taken on day 63 after the first vaccine or placebo injection. The sequencing here drew on peripheral blood, taken in a trial of Ad26.COV2.S vaccine versus placebo. The receptors stem from a person between 18 and 60 years old who received the Ad26.COV2.S COVID-19 vaccine or a placebo.

This rearrangement joins TRBV7-9 to TRBJ1-2; no definite D call. Germline CDR1 is SEHNR and CDR2 is FQNEAQ (reference sequence). The CDR3 is 12 amino acids. The V end lost 11 bases, the J end lost 10 bases, and 20 bases lay between the germline ends. CDR3 bases: TGTGCCCAAAGTAAGGGCGCCATCGACTACACCTTC. This gives the protein CAQSKGAIDYTF.

V and J are TRBV10-3 and TRBJ1-4; D might be TRBD1 (5 bases). The V end was cut by 8 bases, the J end by 4 bases, with 8 bases between. Germline CDR1 ENHRY, CDR2 SYGVKD. The CDR3 has 12 residues. CDR3 sequence: CAIGGGNEKLFF. The DNA of the CDR3 is TGTGCCATCGGGGGGGGTAATGAAAAACTGTTTTTT.

This clone was detected once. CDR3 region: CASSLIRGPRTGELFF. Here the CDR3 DNA reads TGTGCCAGCAGCTTGATCAGGGGGCCGCGGACCGGGGAGCTGTTTTTT. V usage is TRBV11-2 and J usage is TRBJ2-2; 8 bases map to TRBD1. The CDR3 is 16 amino acids. J was trimmed by 5 bases and V by 3 bases; bases with no gene match: 8. Per germline, CDR1 SGHAT and CDR2 FQNNGV.

This chain joins TRBV7-2 and TRBJ2-1, with 9 bases aligning to TRBD1. This CDR3 region has 15 residues. Germline CDR1 and CDR2: SGHTA and FQGNSA. After removal of 5 bases from V and 4 bases from J, the junction contained 6 bases not matched to a gene. The CDR3 spells CASSQRTGAYNEQFF. CDR3 nucleotides: TGTGCCAGCAGCCAGCGGACAGGGGCGTACAATGAGCAGTTCTTC.